Listed below are T cell receptor beta chains from one sample, sequenced in a study of CD8 T cells in ankylosing spondylitis. MiXCR, applied by TCRdb to the 5' RACE reads, yields one record per CDR3 protein. The sample has 100,000 or so distinct CDR3 sequences, nearly 25% seen once; the top ten hold roughly an eighth. The sequenced sample was synovial fluid, either unsorted or a sorted T cell fraction (not recorded which). Source of these receptors: a male donor with ankylosing spondylitis. Both conserved end residues are part of each CDR3. The order of the fields is J gene, V gene, CDR3 protein.

j_gene: TRBJ1-5
v_gene: TRBV3-1
CDR3aa: CASSPEGRGGQPQHF

j_gene: TRBJ2-2
v_gene: TRBV6-2/TRBV6-3
CDR3aa: CASSANLNTFSGELFF

j_gene: TRBJ2-1
v_gene: TRBV12-3/TRBV12-4
CDR3aa: CASTSGFYNEQFF

j_gene: TRBJ1-2
v_gene: TRBV7-9
CDR3aa: CASTSGVIDGYTF

j_gene: TRBJ2-1
v_gene: TRBV24-1
CDR3aa: CATSRSGAYNEQFF

j_gene: TRBJ2-3
v_gene: TRBV27
CDR3aa: CASGDTQYF

j_gene: TRBJ1-1
v_gene: TRBV12-3/TRBV12-4
CDR3aa: CASSLEQGLEAFF

j_gene: TRBJ2-5
v_gene: TRBV7-2
CDR3aa: CASSTSGTVQTQYF

j_gene: TRBJ2-2
v_gene: TRBV7-9
CDR3aa: CASSRRGGSDSGELFF

j_gene: TRBJ2-3
v_gene: TRBV14
CDR3aa: CASSQAGVFFTDTQYF

j_gene: TRBJ2-5
v_gene: TRBV29-1
CDR3aa: CSVRTEETQYF

j_gene: TRBJ1-2
v_gene: TRBV4-1
CDR3aa: CASRLQGSDGYTF

j_gene: TRBJ1-1
v_gene: TRBV20-1
CDR3aa: CSATQGRRTEAFF

j_gene: TRBJ2-5
v_gene: TRBV29-1
CDR3aa: CSVEAGETQYF

j_gene: TRBJ2-3
v_gene: TRBV6-1
CDR3aa: CASSGDRGFTDTQYF

j_gene: TRBJ2-1
v_gene: TRBV12-3/TRBV12-4
CDR3aa: CASSLRTSGSREQFF

j_gene: TRBJ2-1
v_gene: TRBV3-1
CDR3aa: CASSPTLGEQFF

j_gene: TRBJ2-2
v_gene: TRBV5-1
CDR3aa: CASSPNRGATGELFF

j_gene: TRBJ2-7
v_gene: TRBV20-1
CDR3aa: CSARRGTYEQYF

j_gene: TRBJ2-1
v_gene: TRBV27
CDR3aa: CASSLQEYNEQFF

j_gene: TRBJ1-1
v_gene: TRBV4-1
CDR3aa: CASSQELGRNAEAFF